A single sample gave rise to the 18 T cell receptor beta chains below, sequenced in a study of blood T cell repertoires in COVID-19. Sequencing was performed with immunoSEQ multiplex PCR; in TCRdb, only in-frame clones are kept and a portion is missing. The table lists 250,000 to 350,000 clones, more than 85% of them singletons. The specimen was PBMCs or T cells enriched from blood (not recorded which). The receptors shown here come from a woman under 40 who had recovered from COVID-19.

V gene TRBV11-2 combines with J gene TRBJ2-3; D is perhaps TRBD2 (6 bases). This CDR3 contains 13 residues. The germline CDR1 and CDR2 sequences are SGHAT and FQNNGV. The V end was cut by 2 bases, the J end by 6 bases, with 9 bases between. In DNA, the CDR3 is TGTGCCAGCAGCTTATTAGGAGGGGATACGCAGTATTTT. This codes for CASSLLGGDTQYF.

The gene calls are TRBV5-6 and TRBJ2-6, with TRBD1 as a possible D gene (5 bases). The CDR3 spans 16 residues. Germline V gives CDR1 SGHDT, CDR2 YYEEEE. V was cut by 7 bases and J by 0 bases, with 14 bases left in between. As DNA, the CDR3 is TGTGCCAGCGGTGAACAGGCTAGCTCTGGGGCCAACGTCCTGACTTTC. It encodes CASGEQASSGANVLTF. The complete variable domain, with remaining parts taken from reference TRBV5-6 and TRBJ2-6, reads DAGVTQSPTHLIKTRGQQVTLRCSPKSGHDTVSWYQQALGQGPQFIFQYYEEEERQRGNFPDRFSGHQFPNYSSELNVNALLLGDSALYLCASGEQASSGANVLTFGAGSRLTVL.

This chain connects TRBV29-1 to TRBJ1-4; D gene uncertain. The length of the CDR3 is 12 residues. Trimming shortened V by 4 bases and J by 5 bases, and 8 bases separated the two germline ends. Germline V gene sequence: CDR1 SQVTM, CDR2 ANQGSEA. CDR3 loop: CSVARLNEKLFF. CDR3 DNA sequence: TGCAGCGTTGCCAGACTAAATGAAAAACTGTTTTTT.

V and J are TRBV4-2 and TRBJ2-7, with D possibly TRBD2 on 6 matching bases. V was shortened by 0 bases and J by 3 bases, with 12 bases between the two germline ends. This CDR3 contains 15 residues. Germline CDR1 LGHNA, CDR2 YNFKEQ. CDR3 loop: CASSQERGTFYEQYF. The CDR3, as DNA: TGTGCCAGCAGCCAAGAGCGCGGGACTTTCTACGAGCAGTACTTC.

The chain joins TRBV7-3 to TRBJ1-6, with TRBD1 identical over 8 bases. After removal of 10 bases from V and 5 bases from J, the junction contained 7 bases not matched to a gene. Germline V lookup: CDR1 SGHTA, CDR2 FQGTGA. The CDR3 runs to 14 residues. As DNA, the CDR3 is TGTGCCACTCATGGGACAGGAGATAATTCACCCCTCCACTTT. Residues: CATHGTGDNSPLHF.

This chain's CDR3 is CASSLIAGGYSYEQYF. The CDR3 DNA is TGTGCCAGCAGTTTAATAGCGGGAGGGTATTCCTACGAGCAGTACTTC. This chain connects TRBV28 to TRBJ2-7; 11 bases agree with TRBD2. Germline assignment: CDR1 MDHEN and CDR2 SYDVKM. The CDR3 has 16 amino acids. J lost 1 base, V lost 2 bases, and 4 bases had no gene match. Filled out from reference TRBV28 and TRBJ2-7, the complete variable domain reads DVKVTQSSRYLVKRTGEKVFLECVQDMDHENMFWYRQDPGLGLRLIYFSYDVKMKEKGDIPEGYSVSREKKERFSLILESASTNQTSMYLCASSLIAGGYSYEQYFGPGTRLTVT.

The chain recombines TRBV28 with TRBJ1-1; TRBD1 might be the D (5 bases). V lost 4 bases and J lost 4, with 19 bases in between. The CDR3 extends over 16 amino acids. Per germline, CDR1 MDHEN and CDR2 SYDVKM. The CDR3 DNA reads TGTGCCAGCAGTTCCCCACTAGCGGGGACTGTCACTGAAGCTTTCTTT. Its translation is CASSSPLAGTVTEAFF.

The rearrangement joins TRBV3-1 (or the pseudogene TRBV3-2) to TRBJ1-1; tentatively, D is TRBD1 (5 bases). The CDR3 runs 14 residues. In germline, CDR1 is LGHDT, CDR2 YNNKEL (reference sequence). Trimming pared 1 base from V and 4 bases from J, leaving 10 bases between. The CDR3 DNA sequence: TGTGCCAGCAGCCAAGGGCGGCAGGGCACTGAAGCTTTCTTT. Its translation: CASSQGRQGTEAFF.

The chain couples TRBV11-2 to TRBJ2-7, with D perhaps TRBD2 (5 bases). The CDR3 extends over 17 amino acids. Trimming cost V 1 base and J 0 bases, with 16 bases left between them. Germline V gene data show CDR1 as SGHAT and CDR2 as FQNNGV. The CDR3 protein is CASSLVRRGRSSYEQYF. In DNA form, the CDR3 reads TGTGCCAGCAGCTTAGTCCGGCGAGGGAGAAGCTCCTACGAGCAGTACTTC.

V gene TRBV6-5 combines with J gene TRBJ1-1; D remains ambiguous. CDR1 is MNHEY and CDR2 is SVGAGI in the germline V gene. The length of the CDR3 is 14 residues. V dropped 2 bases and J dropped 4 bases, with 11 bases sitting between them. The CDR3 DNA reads TGTGCCAGCAGTTACATTAGCAGTTCCACTGAAGCTTTCTTT. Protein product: CASSYISSSTEAFF.

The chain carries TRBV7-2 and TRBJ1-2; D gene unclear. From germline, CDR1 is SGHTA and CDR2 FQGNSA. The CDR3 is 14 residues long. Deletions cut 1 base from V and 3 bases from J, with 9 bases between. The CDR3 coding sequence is TGTGCCAGCAGCTTAGGGCCCCAGGACTATGGCTACACCTTC. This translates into CASSLGPQDYGYTF. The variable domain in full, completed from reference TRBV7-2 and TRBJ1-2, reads GAGVSQSPSNKVTEKGKDVELRCDPISGHTALYWYRQSLGQGLEFLIYFQGNSAPDKSGLPSDRFSAERTGGSVSTLTIQRTQQEDSAVYLCASSLGPQDYGYTFGSGTRLTVV.

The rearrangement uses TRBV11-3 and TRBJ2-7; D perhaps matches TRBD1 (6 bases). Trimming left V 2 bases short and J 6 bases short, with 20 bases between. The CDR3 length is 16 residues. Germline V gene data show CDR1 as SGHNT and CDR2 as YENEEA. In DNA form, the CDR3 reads TGTGCCAGCAGCTTAAGAGGGCCCGAGACAGGAAGCGAGCAGTACTTC. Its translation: CASSLRGPETGSEQYF.

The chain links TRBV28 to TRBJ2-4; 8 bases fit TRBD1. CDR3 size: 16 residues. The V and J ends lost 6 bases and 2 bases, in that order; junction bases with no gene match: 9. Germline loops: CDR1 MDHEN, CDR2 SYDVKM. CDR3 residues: CASSPTGVSTKNIQYF. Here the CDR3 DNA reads TGTGCCAGCAGCCCGACAGGGGTGTCGACCAAAAACATTCAGTACTTC. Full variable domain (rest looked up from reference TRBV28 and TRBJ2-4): DVKVTQSSRYLVKRTGEKVFLECVQDMDHENMFWYRQDPGLGLRLIYFSYDVKMKEKGDIPEGYSVSREKKERFSLILESASTNQTSMYLCASSPTGVSTKNIQYFGAGTRLSVL.

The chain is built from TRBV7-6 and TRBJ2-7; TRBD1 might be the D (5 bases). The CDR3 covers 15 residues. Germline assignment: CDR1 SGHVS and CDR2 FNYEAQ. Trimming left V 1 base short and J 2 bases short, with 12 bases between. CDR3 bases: TGTGCCAGCAGCTTAGGTCAGGGTGGCCCCTACGAGCAGTACTTC. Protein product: CASSLGQGGPYEQYF.

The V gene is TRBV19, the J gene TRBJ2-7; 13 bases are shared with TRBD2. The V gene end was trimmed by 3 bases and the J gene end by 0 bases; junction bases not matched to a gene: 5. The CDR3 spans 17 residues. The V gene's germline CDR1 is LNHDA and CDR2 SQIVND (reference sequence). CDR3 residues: CASSMGRTSGSSYEQYF. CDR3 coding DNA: TGTGCCAGTAGTATGGGGCGGACTAGCGGGAGCTCCTACGAGCAGTACTTC.

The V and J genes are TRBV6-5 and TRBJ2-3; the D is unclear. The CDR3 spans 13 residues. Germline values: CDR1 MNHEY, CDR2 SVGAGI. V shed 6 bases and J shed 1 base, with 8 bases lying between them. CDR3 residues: CASRASRTDTQYF. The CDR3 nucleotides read TGTGCCAGCAGAGCTAGTCGCACAGATACGCAGTATTTT.

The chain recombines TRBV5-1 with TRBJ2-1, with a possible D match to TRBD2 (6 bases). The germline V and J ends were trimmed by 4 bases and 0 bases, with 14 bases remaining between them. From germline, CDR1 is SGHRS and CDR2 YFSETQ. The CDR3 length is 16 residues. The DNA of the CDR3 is TGCGCCAGCAGCCCGGGCGGGGTAAGCTCCTACAATGAGCAGTTCTTC. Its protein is CASSPGGVSSYNEQFF. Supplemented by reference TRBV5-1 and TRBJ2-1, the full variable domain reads KAGVTQTPRYLIKTRGQQVTLSCSPISGHRSVSWYQQTPGQGLQFLFEYFSETQRNKGNFPGRFSGRQFSNSRSEMNVSTLELGDSALYLCASSPGGVSSYNEQFFGPGTRLTVL.

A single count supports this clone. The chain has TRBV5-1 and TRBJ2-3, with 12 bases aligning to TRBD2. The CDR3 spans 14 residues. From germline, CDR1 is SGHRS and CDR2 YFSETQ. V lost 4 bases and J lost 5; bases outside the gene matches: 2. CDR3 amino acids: CASSPSGGGDTQYF. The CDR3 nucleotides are TGCGCCAGCAGCCCTAGCGGGGGGGGAGATACGCAGTATTTT.